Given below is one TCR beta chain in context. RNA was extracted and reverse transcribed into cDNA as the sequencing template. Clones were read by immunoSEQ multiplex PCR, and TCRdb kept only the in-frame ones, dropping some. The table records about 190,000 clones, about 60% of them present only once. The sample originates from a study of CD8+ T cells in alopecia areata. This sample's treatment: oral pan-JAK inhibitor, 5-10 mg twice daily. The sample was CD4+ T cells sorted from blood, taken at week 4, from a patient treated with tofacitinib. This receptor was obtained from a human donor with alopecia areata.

CDR3 sequence: CASSLQGSPYNEQFF. DNA for the CDR3: TGTGCCAGCAGCCTCCAGGGATCTCCCTACAATGAGCAGTTCTTC. The chain combines TRBV5-6 with TRBJ2-1, with a possible D match to TRBD1 (5 bases). Trimming took off 4 bases at V and 2 bases at J, with 13 bases between the two ends. CDR3 size: 15 residues. From germline, CDR1 is SGHDT and CDR2 YYEEEE.